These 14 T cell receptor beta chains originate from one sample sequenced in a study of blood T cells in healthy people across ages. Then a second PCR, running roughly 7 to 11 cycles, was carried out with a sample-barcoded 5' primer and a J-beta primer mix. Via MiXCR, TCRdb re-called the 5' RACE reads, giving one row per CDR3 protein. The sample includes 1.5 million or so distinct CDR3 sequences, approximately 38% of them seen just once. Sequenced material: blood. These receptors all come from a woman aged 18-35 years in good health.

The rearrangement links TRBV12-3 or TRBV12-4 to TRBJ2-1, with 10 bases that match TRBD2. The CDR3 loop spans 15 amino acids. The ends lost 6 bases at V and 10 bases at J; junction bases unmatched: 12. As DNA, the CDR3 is TGTGCCAGCAGCCCTACTAGCGGGGAAAGGCGGGAGCAGTTCTTC. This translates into CASSPTSGERREQFF.

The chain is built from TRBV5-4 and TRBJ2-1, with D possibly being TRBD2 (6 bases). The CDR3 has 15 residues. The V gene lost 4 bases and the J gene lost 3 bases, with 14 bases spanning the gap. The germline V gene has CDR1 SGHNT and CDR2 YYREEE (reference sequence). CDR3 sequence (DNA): TGTGCCAGCAGCGGCGGGACTGGTTTCTACAATGAGCAGTTCTTC. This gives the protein CASSGGTGFYNEQFF.

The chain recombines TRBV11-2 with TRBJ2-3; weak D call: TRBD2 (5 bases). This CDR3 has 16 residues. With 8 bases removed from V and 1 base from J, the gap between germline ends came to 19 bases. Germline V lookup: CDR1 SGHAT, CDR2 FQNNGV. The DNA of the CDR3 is TGTGCCAGCTCGCCATCCCTCCAGAGGGGCACAGATACGCAGTATTTT. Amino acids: CASSPSLQRGTDTQYF.

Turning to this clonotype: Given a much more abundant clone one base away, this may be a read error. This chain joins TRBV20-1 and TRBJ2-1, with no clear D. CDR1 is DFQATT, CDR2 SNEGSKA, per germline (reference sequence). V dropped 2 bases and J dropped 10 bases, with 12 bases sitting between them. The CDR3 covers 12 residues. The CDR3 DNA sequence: TGCAGTGCTAGATTGGGTCCCTACGAGCAGTTCTTC. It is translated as CSARLGPYEQFF.

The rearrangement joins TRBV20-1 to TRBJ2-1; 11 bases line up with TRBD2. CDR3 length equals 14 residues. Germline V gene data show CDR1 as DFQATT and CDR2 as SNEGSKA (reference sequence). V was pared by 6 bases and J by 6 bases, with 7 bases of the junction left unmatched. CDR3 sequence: CSAEGTSGRNEQFF. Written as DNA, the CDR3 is TGCAGTGCGGAGGGGACTAGCGGTCGCAATGAGCAGTTCTTC.

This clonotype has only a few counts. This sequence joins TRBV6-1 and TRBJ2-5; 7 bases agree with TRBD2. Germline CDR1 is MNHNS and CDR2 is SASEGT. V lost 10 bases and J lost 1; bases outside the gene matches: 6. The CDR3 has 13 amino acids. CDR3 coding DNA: TGTGCCACGGGACTACCCATCCAAGAGACCCAGTACTTC. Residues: CATGLPIQETQYF.

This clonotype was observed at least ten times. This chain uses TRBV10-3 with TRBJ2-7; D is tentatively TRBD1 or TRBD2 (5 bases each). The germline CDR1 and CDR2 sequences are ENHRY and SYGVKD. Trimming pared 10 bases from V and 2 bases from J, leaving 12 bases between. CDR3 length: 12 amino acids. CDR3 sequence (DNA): TGTGCCACCGGGACCAGACCCTACGAGCAGTACTTC. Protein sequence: CATGTRPYEQYF.

CDR3 sequence reads: CASSHPVSNQPQHF. In nucleotides, the CDR3 is TGCGCCAGCAGCCACCCCGTCAGCAATCAGCCCCAGCATTTT. The rearrangement links TRBV4-1 to TRBJ1-5; D remains unclear. Trimming shortened V by 3 bases and J by 1 base, and 7 bases separated the two germline ends. Looked up from germline, CDR1 is MGHRA and CDR2 is YSYEKL. The CDR3 contains 14 residues.

The CDR3, as DNA: TGTGCCAGCACCAACGGGCTTGCCAGCTCCTACAATGAGCAGTTCTTC. It codes for CASTNGLASSYNEQFF. The chain combines TRBV7-2 with TRBJ2-1; no definite D call. Trimming pared 7 bases from V and 0 bases from J, leaving 16 bases between. The CDR3 loop spans 16 amino acids. Germline V gives CDR1 SGHTA, CDR2 FQGNSA.

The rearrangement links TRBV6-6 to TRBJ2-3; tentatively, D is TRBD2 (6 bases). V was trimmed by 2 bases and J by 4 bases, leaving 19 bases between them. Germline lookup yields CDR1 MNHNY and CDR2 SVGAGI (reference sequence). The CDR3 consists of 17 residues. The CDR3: CASSYATAGLWADTQYF. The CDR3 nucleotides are TGTGCCAGCAGTTACGCAACGGCGGGGTTATGGGCAGATACGCAGTATTTT.

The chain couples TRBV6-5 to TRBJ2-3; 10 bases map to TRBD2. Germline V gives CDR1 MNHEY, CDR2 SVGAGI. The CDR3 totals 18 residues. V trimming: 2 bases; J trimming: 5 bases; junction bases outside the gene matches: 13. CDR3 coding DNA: TGTGCCAGCAGTTACCTAGAATCAGCGGGAGGGTTAGGAGATACGCAGTATTTT. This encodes CASSYLESAGGLGDTQYF.

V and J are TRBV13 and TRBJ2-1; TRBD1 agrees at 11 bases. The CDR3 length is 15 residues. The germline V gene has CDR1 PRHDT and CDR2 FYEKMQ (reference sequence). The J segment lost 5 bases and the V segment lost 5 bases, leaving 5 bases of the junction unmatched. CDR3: CASSKPGQGDNEQFF. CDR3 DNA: TGTGCCAGCAGCAAACCGGGACAGGGGGACAATGAGCAGTTCTTC. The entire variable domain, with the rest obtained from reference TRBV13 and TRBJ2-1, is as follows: AAGVIQSPRHLIKEKRETATLKCYPIPRHDTVYWYQQGPGQDPQFLISFYEKMQSDKGSIPDRFSAQQFSDYHSELNMSSLELGDSALYFCASSKPGQGDNEQFFGPGTRLTVL.

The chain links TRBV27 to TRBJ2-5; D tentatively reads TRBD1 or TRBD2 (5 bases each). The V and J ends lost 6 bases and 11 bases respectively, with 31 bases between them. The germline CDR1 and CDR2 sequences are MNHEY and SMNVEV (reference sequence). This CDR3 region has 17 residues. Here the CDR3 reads CASSPTIGWGSLGEQYF. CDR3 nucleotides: TGTGCCAGCAGCCCTACGATAGGTTGGGGGTCGCTCGGGGAGCAGTACTTC.

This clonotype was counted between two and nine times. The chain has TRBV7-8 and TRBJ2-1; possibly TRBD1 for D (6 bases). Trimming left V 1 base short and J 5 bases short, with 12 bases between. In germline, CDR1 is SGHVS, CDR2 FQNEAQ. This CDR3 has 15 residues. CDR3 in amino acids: CASSLGRGRDNEQFF. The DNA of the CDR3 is TGTGCCAGCAGCTTAGGCAGGGGTCGGGACAATGAGCAGTTCTTC.